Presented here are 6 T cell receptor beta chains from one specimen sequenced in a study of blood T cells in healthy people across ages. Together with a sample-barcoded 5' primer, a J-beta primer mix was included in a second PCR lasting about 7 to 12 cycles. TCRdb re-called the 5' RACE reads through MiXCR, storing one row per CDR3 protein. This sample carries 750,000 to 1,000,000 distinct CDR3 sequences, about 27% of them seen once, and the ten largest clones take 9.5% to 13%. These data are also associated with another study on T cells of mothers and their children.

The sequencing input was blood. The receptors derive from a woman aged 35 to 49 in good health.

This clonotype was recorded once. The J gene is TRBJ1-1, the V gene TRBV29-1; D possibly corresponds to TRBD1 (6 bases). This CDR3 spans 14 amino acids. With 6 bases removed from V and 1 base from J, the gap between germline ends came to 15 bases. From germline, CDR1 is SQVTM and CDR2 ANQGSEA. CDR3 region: CSVARLGGNTEAFF. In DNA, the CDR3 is TGCAGCGTAGCTCGGTTAGGGGGGAACACTGAAGCTTTCTTT. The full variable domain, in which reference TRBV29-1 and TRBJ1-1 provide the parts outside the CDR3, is SAVISQKPSRDICQRGTSLTIQCQVDSQVTMMFWYRQQPGQSLTLIATANQGSEATYESGFVIDKFPISRPNLTFSTLTVSNMSPEDSSIYLCSVARLGGNTEAFFGQGTRLTVV.

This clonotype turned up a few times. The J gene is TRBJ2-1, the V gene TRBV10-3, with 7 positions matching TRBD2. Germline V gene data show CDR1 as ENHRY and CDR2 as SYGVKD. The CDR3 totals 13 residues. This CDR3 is CAMSGGLYNEQFF. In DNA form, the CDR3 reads TGTGCTATGTCGGGGGGACTCTACAATGAGCAGTTCTTC.

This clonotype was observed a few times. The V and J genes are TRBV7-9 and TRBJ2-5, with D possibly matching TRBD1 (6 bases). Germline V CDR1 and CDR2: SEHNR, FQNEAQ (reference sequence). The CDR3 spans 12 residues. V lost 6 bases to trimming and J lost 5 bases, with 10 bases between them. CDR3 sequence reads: CASRTTGETQYF. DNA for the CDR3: TGTGCCAGCAGGACCACAGGGGAGACCCAGTACTTC.

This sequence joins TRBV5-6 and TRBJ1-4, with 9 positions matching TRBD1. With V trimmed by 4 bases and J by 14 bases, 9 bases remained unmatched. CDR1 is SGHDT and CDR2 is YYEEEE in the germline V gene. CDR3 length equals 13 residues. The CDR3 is CASSGGQGSALFF. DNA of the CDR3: TGTGCCAGCAGCGGGGGACAGGGATCTGCCCTGTTTTTT.

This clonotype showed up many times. CDR3 sequence reads: CASSVLAGASDTQYF. CDR3 sequence (DNA): TGTGCCAGCAGCGTACTAGCGGGGGCCTCAGATACGCAGTATTTT. V usage is TRBV7-2 and J usage is TRBJ2-3; 11 bases are shared with TRBD2. This CDR3 has 15 amino acids. The J segment lost 4 bases and the V segment lost 5 bases, leaving 5 bases of the junction unmatched. Germline assignment: CDR1 SGHTA and CDR2 FQGNSA.

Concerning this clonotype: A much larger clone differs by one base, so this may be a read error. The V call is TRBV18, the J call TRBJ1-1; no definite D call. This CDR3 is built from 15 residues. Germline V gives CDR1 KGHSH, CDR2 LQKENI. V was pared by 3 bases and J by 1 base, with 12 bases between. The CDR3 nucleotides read TGTGCCAGCTCACCGGTAATGGCGAGGAACACTGAAGCTTTCTTT. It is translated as CASSPVMARNTEAFF.